This T cell receptor (beta chain) was found in a study of OX40 agonist ivuxolimab in advanced cancers. General notes on the study: Ivuxolimab was a fully human IgG2 agonistic monoclonal antibody targeting the costimulatory receptor OX40 (CD134). Intravenous ivuxolimab was administered to patients every 2 weeks at six dose levels: 0.01, 0.1, 0.3, 1.5, 3 and 10 mg/kg. Of the roughly 51 dose-escalation patients, hepatocellular carcinoma was present in roughly 19, melanoma in roughly 15, renal cell carcinoma in 9 and head and neck cancer in 9. In the dose-escalation cohort, 82.7% of patients were male, and the mean age was roughly 60 years, with a range of about 23 to 85. Prior anti-PD-1, anti-PD-L1 or anti-CTLA-4 therapy was permitted, and 30% to 45% of dose-escalation patients had received checkpoint inhibitors. Partial responses were achieved by three dose-escalation patients, of whom one had hepatocellular carcinoma and two had cutaneous melanoma. Peripheral TCRbeta sequencing aimed to test whether ivuxolimab altered TCR sequence diversity and caused clonal T-cell expansion. The paper covers the monotherapy dose-escalation part of the phase I ivuxolimab trial, which included N ≈ 50 patients. What the research found in general, with its limitations: Antigen specificity was not determined for the clonally expanded peripheral T cells. After ivuxolimab, expanded clones were on average more numerous among CD8+ T cells than among CD4+ T cells. Low levels of normalized T-cell clonal expansion were also seen in some nonresponding patients. Partial responders in the 0.1-3.0 mg/kg groups had among the lowest normalized peripheral clonal expansion, especially among CD8+ T cells. At doses of 0.1 to 3.0 mg/kg, clonal expansion of both CD4+ and CD8+ blood T cells was observed from baseline to week 6.

To sequence the TCRbeta CDR3 region, genomic DNA was isolated from the sorted cells. The immunoSEQ Assay was used for sequencing of TCRbeta CDR3 regions. TCRdb mirrors the immuneACCESS table, restricted to in-frame sequences. Some clones are absent from its copies; in checked studies, under half trace to an unresolved V gene, and the reason for the others is unknown. The sample records about 83,000 clones, about 81% of which are singletons. The ten largest clones represent under 8% of the sample. About this clone: This clone's antigen is unknown. There are no base qualities to consult, and no much larger clone falls within one base.

Patients with autoimmune disease history or receiving systemic immunosuppression were excluded from the trial. Peripheral blood for TCR sequencing was drawn from every dose cohort at baseline, at cycle 4 day 1 and at cycle 7 day 1. Samples came from an open-label, multicenter, first-in-human phase I dose-escalation trial of ivuxolimab. The trial enrolled adults with locally advanced or metastatic head and neck squamous cell, hepatocellular, melanoma or renal cell carcinoma. Before TCR sequencing, CD4+ and CD8+ T cells were separately sorted from peripheral blood. The clonotype originates from an adult with an advanced solid tumor such as melanoma, head and neck, liver or kidney cancer. This specimen consisted of CD4+ or CD8+ T cells sorted from blood, obtained in a trial of the OX40 agonist ivuxolimab.

This receptor carries the CDR3 CASSLDRGRENEQYF. The DNA sequence follows: TGCGCCAGCAGTCTTGACAGGGGGCGAGAAAACGAGCAGTACTTC. The rearranged chain carries TRBV4-3 and TRBJ2-7; 10 bases in the middle match TRBD1. The junction shows trimming of 6 bases on V and 5 bases on J, and the gene matches do not reach 10 bases of it. CDR3 length: 15 amino acids, cysteine to phenylalanine. This entry keeps only the CDR3 DNA: 45 bases, framed from base 1. CDR1 and CDR2 (LGHNA, YSLEER) derive from the germline V gene.